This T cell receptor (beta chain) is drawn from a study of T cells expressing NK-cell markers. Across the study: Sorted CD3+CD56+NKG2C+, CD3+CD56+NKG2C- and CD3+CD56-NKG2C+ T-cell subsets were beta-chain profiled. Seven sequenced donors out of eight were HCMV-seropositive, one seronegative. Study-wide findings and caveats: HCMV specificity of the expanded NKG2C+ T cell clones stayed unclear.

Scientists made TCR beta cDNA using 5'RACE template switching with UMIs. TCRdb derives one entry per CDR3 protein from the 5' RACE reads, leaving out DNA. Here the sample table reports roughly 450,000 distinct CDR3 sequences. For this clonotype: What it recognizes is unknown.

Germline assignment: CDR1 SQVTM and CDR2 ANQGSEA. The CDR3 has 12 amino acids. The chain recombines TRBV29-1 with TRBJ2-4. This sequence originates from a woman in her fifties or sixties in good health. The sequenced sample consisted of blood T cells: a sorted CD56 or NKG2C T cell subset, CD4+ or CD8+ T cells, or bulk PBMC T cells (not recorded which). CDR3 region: CSVRRAKNIQYF. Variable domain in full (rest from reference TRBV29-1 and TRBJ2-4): SAVISQKPSRDICQRGTSLTIQCQVDSQVTMMFWYRQQPGQSLTLIATANQGSEATYESGFVIDKFPISRPNLTFSTLTVSNMSPEDSSIYLCSVRRAKNIQYFGAGTRLSVL.